Given below is one T cell receptor (gamma chain) in context. Its specificity is not known. Alphabeta T cells were depleted, then CD3+ Vdelta1+ Vdelta2- thymocytes were FACS-sorted. Between roughly 98% and 99.6% of sorted thymocytes were Vdelta1+. The record originates from a study of Vδ1+ human thymocytes. Broader study findings: Despite high sort purity, 20% to 25% of thymic T cell receptor delta sequences were Vdelta2. Thymic TRG and TRD repertoires appeared highly polyclonal, with Gaussian CDR3 length distributions. Donors shared many TRG clonotypes but few TRD clonotypes.

The template was reverse-transcribed extracted RNA. The CDR3 regions were amplified by multiplex PCR from V-gene primers to a constant-region primer. TCRdb re-called clones from the multiplex PCR reads via CATT. The sample contains some 6,500 gamma-chain clones, around 39% of which appear only once. The CDR3 is 12 amino acids. With V trimmed by 3 bases and J by 13 bases, 12 bases remained unmatched. The germline V gene has CDR1 EGSTGY and CDR2 YDSYTSSV. The sequence came from a boy under three years old who had congenital heart surgery. This rearrangement joins TRGV4 to TRGJ1 or TRGJ2. Material for sequencing was Vdelta1+ gamma-delta thymocytes from the thymus. Subset here: FACS-sorted CD3+ TCRalphabeta- TCRVdelta1+ TCRVdelta2- thymocytes. The CDR3 coding sequence is TGTGCCACCTGGGATAACAGGCGCTTTAAACTCTTT. It translates to CATWDNRRFKLF.